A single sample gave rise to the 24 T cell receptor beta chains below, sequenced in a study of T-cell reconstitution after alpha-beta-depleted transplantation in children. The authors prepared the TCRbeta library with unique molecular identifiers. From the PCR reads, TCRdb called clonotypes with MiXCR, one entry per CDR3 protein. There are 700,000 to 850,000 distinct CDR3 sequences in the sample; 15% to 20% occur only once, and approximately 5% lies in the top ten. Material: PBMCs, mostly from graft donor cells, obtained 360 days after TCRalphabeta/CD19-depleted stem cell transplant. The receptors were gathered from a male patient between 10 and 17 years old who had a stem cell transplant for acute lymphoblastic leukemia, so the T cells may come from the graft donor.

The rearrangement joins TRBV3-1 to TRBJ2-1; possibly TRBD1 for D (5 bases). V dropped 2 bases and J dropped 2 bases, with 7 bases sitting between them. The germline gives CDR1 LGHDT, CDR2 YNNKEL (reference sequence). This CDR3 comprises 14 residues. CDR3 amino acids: CASSQQTAYNEQFF. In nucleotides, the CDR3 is TGTGCCAGCAGCCAACAGACAGCCTACAATGAGCAGTTCTTC.

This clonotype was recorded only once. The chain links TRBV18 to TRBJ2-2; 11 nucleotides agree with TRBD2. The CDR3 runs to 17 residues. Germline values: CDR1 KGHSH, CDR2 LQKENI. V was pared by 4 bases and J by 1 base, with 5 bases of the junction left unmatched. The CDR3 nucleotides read TGTGCCAGCTCACTAAGGACTAGCGGGCAGAACACCGGGGAGCTGTTTTTT. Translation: CASSLRTSGQNTGELFF.

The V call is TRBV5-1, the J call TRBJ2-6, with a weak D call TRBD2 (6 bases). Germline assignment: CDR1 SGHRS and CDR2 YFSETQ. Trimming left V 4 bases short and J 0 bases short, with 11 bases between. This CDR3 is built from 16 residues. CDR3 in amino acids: CASSGGHTSGANVLTF. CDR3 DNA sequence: TGCGCCAGCAGCGGAGGGCACACCTCTGGGGCCAACGTCCTGACTTTC.

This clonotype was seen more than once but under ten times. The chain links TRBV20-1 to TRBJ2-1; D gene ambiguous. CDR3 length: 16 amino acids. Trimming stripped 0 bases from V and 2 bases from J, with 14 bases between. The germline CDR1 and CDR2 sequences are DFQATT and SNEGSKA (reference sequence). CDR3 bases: TGCAGTGCTAGAGATGGCTCGCGAAAACCCTACAATGAGCAGTTCTTC. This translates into CSARDGSRKPYNEQFF.

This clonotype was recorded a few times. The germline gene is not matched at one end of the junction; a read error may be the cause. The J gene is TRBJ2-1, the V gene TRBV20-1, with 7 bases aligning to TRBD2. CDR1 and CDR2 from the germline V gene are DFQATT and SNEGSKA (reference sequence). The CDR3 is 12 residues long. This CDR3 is CSARAGYNEQFF. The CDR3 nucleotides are TGCAGTGCAAGAGCGGGATACAATGAGCAGTTCTTC.

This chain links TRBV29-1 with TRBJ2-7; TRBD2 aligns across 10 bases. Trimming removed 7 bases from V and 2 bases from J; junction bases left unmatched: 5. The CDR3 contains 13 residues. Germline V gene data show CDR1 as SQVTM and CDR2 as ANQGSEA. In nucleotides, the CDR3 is TGCAGCGCGCAGCGGGAGGGGACCTACGAGCAGTACTTC. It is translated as CSAQREGTYEQYF.

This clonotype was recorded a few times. DNA for the CDR3: TGCGCCAGCAGCCTTGCCGGGACAGGGGGCCAGCATACGCAGTATTTT. It specifies CASSLAGTGGQHTQYF. The V and J genes are TRBV5-1 and TRBJ2-3, with 12 bases aligning to TRBD1. CDR3 length: 16 residues. Germline trimming cut 4 bases from V and 7 bases from J; bases unmatched to any gene: 10. Germline lookup yields CDR1 SGHRS and CDR2 YFSETQ.

The CDR3 loop reads CASSPRTAYSTDTQYF. For the CDR3, the DNA is TGTGCCAGCAGCCCTCGGACTGCCTATAGCACAGATACGCAGTATTTT. The chain recombines TRBV3-1 with TRBJ2-3; D is possibly TRBD2 (5 bases). Germline values: CDR1 LGHDT, CDR2 YNNKEL (reference sequence). Deletions cut 4 bases from V and 0 bases from J, with 14 bases between. The CDR3 length is 16 residues.

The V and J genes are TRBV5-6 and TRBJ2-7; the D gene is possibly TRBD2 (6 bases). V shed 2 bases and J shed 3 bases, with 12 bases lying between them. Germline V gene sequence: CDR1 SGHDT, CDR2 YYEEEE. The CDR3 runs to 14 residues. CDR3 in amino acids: CASSFLQGLYEQYF. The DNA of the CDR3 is TGTGCCAGCAGCTTCTTGCAGGGACTCTACGAGCAGTACTTC.

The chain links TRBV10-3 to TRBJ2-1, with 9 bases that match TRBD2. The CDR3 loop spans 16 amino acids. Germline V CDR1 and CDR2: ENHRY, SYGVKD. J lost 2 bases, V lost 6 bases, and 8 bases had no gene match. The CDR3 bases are TGTGCCATCAGCCCGGGACTAGCAGCACCCTACAATGAGCAGTTCTTC. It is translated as CAISPGLAAPYNEQFF.

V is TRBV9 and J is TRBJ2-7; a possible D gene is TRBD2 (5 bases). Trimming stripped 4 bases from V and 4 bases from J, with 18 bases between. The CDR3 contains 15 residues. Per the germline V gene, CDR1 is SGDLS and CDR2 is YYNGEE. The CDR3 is CASSFNGEYRYEQYF. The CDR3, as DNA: TGTGCCAGCAGCTTTAATGGGGAGTATAGGTACGAGCAGTACTTC.

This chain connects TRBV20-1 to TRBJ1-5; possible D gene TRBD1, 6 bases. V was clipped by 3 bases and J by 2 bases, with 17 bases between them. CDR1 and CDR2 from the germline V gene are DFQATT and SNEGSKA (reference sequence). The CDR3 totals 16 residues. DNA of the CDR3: TGCAGTGCTAGTCTCAGGGGCGGCAGGGGCAATCAGCCCCAGCATTTT. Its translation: CSASLRGGRGNQPQHF.

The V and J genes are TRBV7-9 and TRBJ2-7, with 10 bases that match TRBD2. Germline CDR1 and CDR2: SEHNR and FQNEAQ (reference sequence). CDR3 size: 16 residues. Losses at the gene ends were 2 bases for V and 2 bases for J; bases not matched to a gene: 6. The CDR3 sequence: CASSLSRTSGTYEQYF. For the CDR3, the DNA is TGTGCCAGCAGCTTATCGCGGACTAGCGGCACCTACGAGCAGTACTTC. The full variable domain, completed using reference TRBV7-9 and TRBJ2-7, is DTGVSQNPRHKITKRGQNVTFRCDPISEHNRLYWYRQTLGQGPEFLTYFQNEAQLEKSRLLSDRFSAERPKGSFSTLEIQRTEQGDSAMYLCASSLSRTSGTYEQYFGPGTRLTVT.

The DNA of the CDR3 is TGTGCCAGCAGCCCGGACAGGGGGCATCATGAGCAGTTCTTC. Translation gives CASSPDRGHHEQFF. This chain links TRBV7-9 with TRBJ2-1; 11 bases are shared with TRBD1. Per germline, CDR1 SEHNR and CDR2 FQNEAQ (reference sequence). V was clipped by 5 bases and J by 8 bases; unmatched bases: 5. The CDR3 extends over 14 amino acids.

The CDR3 loop is CSVVGPAFLETQYF. The CDR3 DNA follows: TGCAGCGTTGTAGGACCCGCATTCCTTGAGACCCAGTACTTC. This chain links TRBV29-1 with TRBJ2-5; D unresolved. Per germline, CDR1 SQVTM and CDR2 ANQGSEA. This CDR3 is 14 amino acids long. The V gene lost 4 bases and the J gene lost 5 bases, with 17 bases spanning the gap.

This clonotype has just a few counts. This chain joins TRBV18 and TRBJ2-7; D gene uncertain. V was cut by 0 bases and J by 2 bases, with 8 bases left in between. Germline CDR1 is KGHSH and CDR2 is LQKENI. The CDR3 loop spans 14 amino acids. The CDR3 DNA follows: TGTGCCAGCTCACCACCGTACCCTCCCTACGAGCAGTACTTC. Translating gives CASSPPYPPYEQYF.

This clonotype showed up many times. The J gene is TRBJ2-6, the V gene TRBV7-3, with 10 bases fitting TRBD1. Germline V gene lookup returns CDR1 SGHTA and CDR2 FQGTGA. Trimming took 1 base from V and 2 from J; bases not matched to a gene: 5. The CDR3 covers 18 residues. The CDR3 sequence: CASSLRPGTGAGANVLTF. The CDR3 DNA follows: TGTGCCAGCAGCTTAAGACCCGGGACAGGGGCTGGGGCCAACGTCCTGACTTTC.

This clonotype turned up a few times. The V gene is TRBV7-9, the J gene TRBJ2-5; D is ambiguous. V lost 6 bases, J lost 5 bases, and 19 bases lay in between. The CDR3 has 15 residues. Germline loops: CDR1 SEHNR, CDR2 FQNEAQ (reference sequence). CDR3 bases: TGTGCCAGCAGTTCCCACGTAGTGGGATCGGAGACCCAGTACTTC. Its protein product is CASSSHVVGSETQYF.

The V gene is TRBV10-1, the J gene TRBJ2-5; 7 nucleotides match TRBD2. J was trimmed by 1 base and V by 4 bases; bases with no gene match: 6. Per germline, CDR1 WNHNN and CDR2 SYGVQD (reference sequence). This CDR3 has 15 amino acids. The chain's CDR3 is CASSAQRGSQETQYF. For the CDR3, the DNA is TGCGCCAGCAGTGCCCAGCGGGGAAGCCAAGAGACCCAGTACTTC.

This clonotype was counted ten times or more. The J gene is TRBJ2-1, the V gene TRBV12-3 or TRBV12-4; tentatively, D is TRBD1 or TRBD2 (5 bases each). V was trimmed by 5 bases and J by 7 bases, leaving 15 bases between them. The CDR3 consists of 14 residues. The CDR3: CASSPGRVGNEQFF. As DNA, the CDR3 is TGTGCCAGCAGTCCGGGACGGGTGGGAAATGAGCAGTTCTTC.

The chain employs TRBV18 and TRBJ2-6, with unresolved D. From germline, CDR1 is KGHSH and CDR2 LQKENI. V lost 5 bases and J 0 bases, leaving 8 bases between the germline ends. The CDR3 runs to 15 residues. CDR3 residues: CASSLDLSGANVLTF. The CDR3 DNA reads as TGTGCCAGCTCATTAGACCTCTCTGGGGCCAACGTCCTGACTTTC. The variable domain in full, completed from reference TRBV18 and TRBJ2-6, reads NAGVMQNPRHLVRRRGQEARLRCSPMKGHSHVYWYRQLPEEGLKFMVYLQKENIIDESGMPKERFSAEFPKEGPSILRIQQVVRGDSAAYFCASSLDLSGANVLTFGAGSRLTVL.

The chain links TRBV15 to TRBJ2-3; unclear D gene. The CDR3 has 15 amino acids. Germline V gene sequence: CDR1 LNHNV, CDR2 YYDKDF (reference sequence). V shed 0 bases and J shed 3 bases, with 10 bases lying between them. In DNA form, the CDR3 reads TGTGCCACCAGCAGAGATTTGTCTAGTACAGATACGCAGTATTTT. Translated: CATSRDLSSTDTQYF.

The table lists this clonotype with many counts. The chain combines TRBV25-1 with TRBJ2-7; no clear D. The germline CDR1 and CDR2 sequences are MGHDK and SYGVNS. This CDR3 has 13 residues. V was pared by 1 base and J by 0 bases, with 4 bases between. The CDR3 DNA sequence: TGTGCCAGCAGTGAATTCCCCTCCTACGAGCAGTACTTC. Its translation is CASSEFPSYEQYF.

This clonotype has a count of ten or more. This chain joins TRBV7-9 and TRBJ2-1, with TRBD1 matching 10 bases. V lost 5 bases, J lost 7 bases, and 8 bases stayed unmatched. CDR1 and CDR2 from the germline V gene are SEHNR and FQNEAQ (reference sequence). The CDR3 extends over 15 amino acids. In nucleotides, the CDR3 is TGTGCCAGCAGCGCCAGGACAGGGGGTCCTAATGAGCAGTTCTTC. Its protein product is CASSARTGGPNEQFF.